The 12 T cell receptor beta chains given below trace back to one sample, sequenced in a study of T cells in Graves' hyperthyroidism and ophthalmopathy. Researchers took RNA transcripts and amplified the TCR beta CDR3 regions from them. A first-round RT-PCR of the TCR CDR3 used the HTBI primer set. MiXCR, applied by TCRdb to the multiplex PCR reads, yields one record per CDR3 protein. The data hold 600,000 to 700,000 distinct CDR3 sequences, with roughly 45% observed a single time. The sequencing sample was made of peripheral blood or thyroid tissue (not recorded which). The receptor set was obtained from an adult man with Graves' disease, either hyperthyroidism or ophthalmopathy (not recorded which).

This clonotype has a count of ten or more. The chain carries TRBV7-2 and TRBJ1-6, with D unresolved. The CDR3 contains 11 residues. V was shortened by 3 bases and J by 10 bases, with 4 bases between the two germline ends. The germline V gene encodes CDR1 SGHTA and CDR2 FQGNSA. CDR3 nucleotides: TGTGCCAGCAGCTTGGCCTCACCCCTCCACTTT. The encoded protein is CASSLASPLHF. Combining the CDR3 with reference TRBV7-2 and TRBJ1-6 gives the whole variable domain GAGVSQSPSNKVTEKGKDVELRCDPISGHTALYWYRQSLGQGLEFLIYFQGNSAPDKSGLPSDRFSAERTGGSVSTLTIQRTQQEDSAVYLCASSLASPLHFGNGTRLTVT.

The chain employs TRBV6-2 or TRBV6-3 and TRBJ1-2; 9 bases align to TRBD1. V gave up 0 bases and J gave up 6 bases; unmatched junction bases: 11. Per germline, CDR1 MNHEY and CDR2 SVGEGT. The CDR3 runs to 17 residues. The CDR3 coding sequence is TGTGCCAGCAGTTACTCGGAACCGGGGACAGGGTGGAATGGCTACACCTTC. Translating it yields CASSYSEPGTGWNGYTF.

This clonotype was seen ten or more times. This chain connects TRBV7-2 to TRBJ2-7; D might be TRBD1 (5 bases). From germline, CDR1 is SGHTA and CDR2 FQGNSA. The CDR3 is 14 residues long. V lost 5 bases to trimming and J lost 0 bases, with 11 bases between them. In nucleotides, the CDR3 is TGTGCCAGCAGCATGGACACGAACTCCTACGAGCAGTACTTC. This codes for CASSMDTNSYEQYF.

This clonotype was detected once. The chain employs TRBV7-9 and TRBJ2-5; TRBD2 aligns across 7 bases. Trimming took 11 bases from V and 2 from J; bases not matched to a gene: 14. This CDR3 spans 15 amino acids. The germline CDR1 and CDR2 sequences are SEHNR and FQNEAQ (reference sequence). CDR3 in DNA: TGTGCCTGGGGAGGGCTCGGGACGGCGCAAGAGACCCAGTACTTC. Translation: CAWGGLGTAQETQYF. Filled out from reference TRBV7-9 and TRBJ2-5, the complete variable domain reads DTGVSQNPRHKITKRGQNVTFRCDPISEHNRLYWYRQTLGQGPEFLTYFQNEAQLEKSRLLSDRFSAERPKGSFSTLEIQRTEQGDSAMYLCAWGGLGTAQETQYFGPGTRLLVL.

The chain uses TRBV12-5 and TRBJ1-5, with D unclear. V was trimmed by 0 bases and J by 3 bases, leaving 6 bases between them. This CDR3 has 14 residues. The germline gives CDR1 LGHNT, CDR2 FRNRAP. CDR3 nucleotides: TGTGCTAGTGGTTTGGTCGATATCAATCAGCCCCAGCATTTT. Its translation is CASGLVDINQPQHF. The whole variable domain, filled in from reference TRBV12-5 and TRBJ1-5, reads DARVTQTPRHKVTEMGQEVTMRCQPILGHNTVFWYRQTMMQGLELLAYFRNRAPLDDSGMPKDRFSAEMPDATLATLKIQPSEPRDSAVYFCASGLVDINQPQHFGDGTRLSIL.

This clonotype was seen only once. V is TRBV19 and J is TRBJ1-2, with a tentative D call TRBD1 (5 bases). V shed 11 bases and J shed 2 bases, with 18 bases lying between them. In germline, CDR1 is LNHDA, CDR2 SQIVND (reference sequence). This CDR3 contains 14 residues. The CDR3, as DNA: TGTGCCTCGTCGGGACCGAAAACCAACTATGGCTACACCTTC. Translation: CASSGPKTNYGYTF. The complete variable domain, with remaining parts taken from reference TRBV19 and TRBJ1-2, reads DGGITQSPKYLFRKEGQNVTLSCEQNLNHDAMYWYRQDPGQGLRLIYYSQIVNDFQKGDIAEGYSVSREKKESFPLTVTSAQKNPTAFYLCASSGPKTNYGYTFGSGTRLTVV.

The gene calls are TRBV6-5 and TRBJ1-5, with D unclear. This CDR3 is built from 13 residues. Deletions cut 7 bases from V and 6 bases from J, with 13 bases between. Germline loops: CDR1 MNHEY, CDR2 SVGAGI. The CDR3 loop reads CASTPHRSQPQHF. CDR3 nucleotide sequence: TGTGCCAGCACCCCCCACCGGAGTCAGCCCCAGCATTTT.

For this clonotype: A much larger clone differs by one base, so this may be a read error. V usage is TRBV10-3 and J usage is TRBJ1-1; D perhaps matches TRBD1 (5 bases). CDR1 ENHRY and CDR2 SYGVKD come from the germline V gene. This CDR3 region has 15 residues. The CDR3 loop reads CATSESDRMNTEAFF. The CDR3, as DNA: TGTGCCACCAGTGAGTCTGACAGAATGAACACTGAAGCTTTCTTT.

This clonotype was detected ten times or more. V usage is TRBV15 and J usage is TRBJ1-5, with TRBD1 as a possible D gene (6 bases). The CDR3 is 15 amino acids. The V and J ends lost 0 bases and 3 bases respectively, with 9 bases between them. The germline CDR1 and CDR2 sequences are LNHNV and YYDKDF (reference sequence). CDR3 nucleotide sequence: TGTGCCACCAGCAGAGATCTGGGGGCCAATCAGCCCCAGCATTTT. Encoded protein: CATSRDLGANQPQHF.

The J gene is TRBJ1-5, the V gene TRBV10-3; TRBD1 agrees at 7 bases. CDR1 is ENHRY and CDR2 is SYGVKD in the germline V gene. Losses at the gene ends were 10 bases for V and 4 bases for J; bases not matched to a gene: 10. The CDR3 contains 14 residues. The CDR3 region has the DNA TGTGCCAGCAGGGCCGGGACAGATAATCAGCCCCAGCATTTT. Translated, it gives CASRAGTDNQPQHF.

This clonotype was counted many times. The genes are TRBV5-1 and TRBJ1-6; 9 bases agree with TRBD1. Germline CDR1 reads SGHRS; CDR2 reads YFSETQ. The CDR3 has 15 residues. After removal of 2 bases from V and 9 bases from J, the junction contained 6 bases not matched to a gene. The CDR3 DNA reads as TGCGCCAGCAGCTTAGCGGGACAGGGACGTTCACCCCTCCACTTT. It codes for CASSLAGQGRSPLHF.

This clonotype turned up a few times. The rearrangement links TRBV2 to TRBJ2-2; D uncertain. Trimming cost V 1 base and J 0 bases, with 6 bases left between them. Per the germline V gene, CDR1 is SNHLY and CDR2 is FYNNEI. This CDR3 region has 15 residues. The CDR3: CASSEEKTNTGELFF. The CDR3 nucleotides are TGTGCCAGCAGTGAAGAGAAAACGAACACCGGGGAGCTGTTTTTT. The entire variable domain, with the rest obtained from reference TRBV2 and TRBJ2-2, is as follows: EPEVTQTPSHQVTQMGQEVILRCVPISNHLYFYWYRQILGQKVEFLVSFYNNEISEKSEIFDDQFSVERPDGSNFTLKIRSTKLEDSAMYFCASSEEKTNTGELFFGEGSRLTVL.